The 15 T cell receptor beta chains in this list originate from one sample, sequenced in a study of CD8 T cells in Susac syndrome. Reverse transcription of about 0.45 to 1 ug RNA used random hexamers. TCRdb reprocessed the immunoSEQ multiplex PCR reads via MiXCR and lists one record per CDR3 protein. The repertoire consists of some 300,000 distinct CDR3 sequences, with approximately 90% occurring once and the leading ten covering around 0.2%. What was sequenced was CD8+ T cells from PBMCs. The receptor source for this set is a human donor with multiple sclerosis.

This clonotype was detected only once. The genes are TRBV6-2 or TRBV6-3 and TRBJ2-3; 8 bases align to TRBD1. In germline, CDR1 is MNHEY, CDR2 SVGEGT. This CDR3 is 14 amino acids long. V was clipped by 5 bases and J by 7 bases; unmatched bases: 8. The CDR3, as DNA: TGTGCCAGCAGTCCCGGGACAGGTACTTATACGCAGTATTTT. Protein sequence: CASSPGTGTYTQYF.

In DNA, the CDR3 is TGTGCCAGCAGGTCCACAGGGAGTGCAACTAATGAAAAACTGTTTTTT. This encodes CASRSTGSATNEKLFF. This chain uses TRBV7-9 with TRBJ1-4; tentative D call: TRBD1 (6 bases). Germline V gives CDR1 SEHNR, CDR2 FQNEAQ (reference sequence). Trimming left V 6 bases short and J 0 bases short, with 14 bases between. CDR3 length equals 16 residues. The full variable domain, completed using reference TRBV7-9 and TRBJ1-4, is DTGVSQNPRHKITKRGQNVTFRCDPISEHNRLYWYRQTLGQGPEFLTYFQNEAQLEKSRLLSDRFSAERPKGSFSTLEIQRTEQGDSAMYLCASRSTGSATNEKLFFGSGTQLSVL.

The chain carries TRBV2 and TRBJ1-2, with D hard to call. This CDR3 comprises 12 residues. Germline CDR1 and CDR2: SNHLY and FYNNEI. Trimming took off 9 bases at V and 0 bases at J, with 8 bases between the two ends. The CDR3, as DNA: TGTGCCAGACCGACATCTAACTATGGCTACACCTTC. Its translation: CARPTSNYGYTF.

The chain has TRBV19 and TRBJ2-3; D gene ambiguous. This CDR3 is 12 amino acids long. Trimming left V 7 bases short and J 5 bases short, with 10 bases between. Germline V lookup: CDR1 LNHDA, CDR2 SQIVND (reference sequence). The CDR3 region is CASTMSGDTQYF. For the CDR3, the DNA is TGTGCCAGTACCATGTCGGGAGATACGCAGTATTTT.

The V and J genes are TRBV15 and TRBJ2-3; 11 nucleotides match TRBD2. The germline CDR1 and CDR2 sequences are LNHNV and YYDKDF (reference sequence). Trimming cost V 3 bases and J 4 bases; bases outside gene matches: 9. This CDR3 contains 17 residues. CDR3 region: CATSSGVLAGAADTQYF. In DNA, the CDR3 is TGTGCCACCAGCAGTGGGGTACTAGCGGGAGCCGCAGATACGCAGTATTTT. Full variable domain (outside the CDR3, taken from reference TRBV15 and TRBJ2-3): DAMVIQNPRYQVTQFGKPVTLSCSQTLNHNVMYWYQQKSSQAPKLLFHYYDKDFNNEADTPDNFQSRRPNTSFCFLDIRSPGLGDTAMYLCATSSGVLAGAADTQYFGPGTRLTVL.

V usage is TRBV20-1 and J usage is TRBJ1-2; possible D gene TRBD1, 5 bases. Between the trimmed V and J ends, which lost 4 bases and 0 bases, there was a span of 9 bases. CDR3 size: 13 residues. CDR1 DFQATT and CDR2 SNEGSKA come from the germline V gene (reference sequence). CDR3 DNA sequence: TGCAGTGCTACCAGAGGGGCTAACTATGGCTACACCTTC. Its protein is CSATRGANYGYTF.

The rearrangement uses TRBV9 and TRBJ2-3, with 8 bases lining up with TRBD2. Germline V gene data show CDR1 as SGDLS and CDR2 as YYNGEE. Trimming at V came to 0 bases and at J to 0 bases, leaving 6 bases not matched to a gene. The length of the CDR3 is 17 residues. The chain's CDR3 is CASSVESAGGSTDTQYF. As DNA, the CDR3 is TGTGCCAGCAGCGTAGAATCGGCGGGAGGTAGCACAGATACGCAGTATTTT. The whole variable domain, filled in from reference TRBV9 and TRBJ2-3, reads DSGVTQTPKHLITATGQRVTLRCSPRSGDLSVYWYQQSLDQGLQFLIQYYNGEERAKGNILERFSAQQFPDLHSELNLSSLELGDSALYFCASSVESAGGSTDTQYFGPGTRLTVL.

The chain recombines TRBV13 with TRBJ2-3, with D unresolved. Germline CDR1 and CDR2: PRHDT and FYEKMQ (reference sequence). There are 15 residues in the CDR3. V gave up 5 bases and J gave up 2 bases, with 14 bases separating them. The CDR3 loop is CASSTREISTDTQYF. DNA of the CDR3: TGTGCCAGCAGCACCCGCGAGATCTCCACAGATACGCAGTATTTT.

The chain uses TRBV6-2 or TRBV6-3 and TRBJ2-7; the D call may be TRBD1 or TRBD2 (5 bases each). Germline V CDR1 and CDR2: MNHEY, SVGEGT. V was clipped by 2 bases and J by 3 bases, with 14 bases between them. CDR3 length equals 15 residues. CDR3 sequence (DNA): TGTGCCAGCAGTTACGATCGGGGCAAAAACTACGAGCAGTACTTC. Amino acid sequence: CASSYDRGKNYEQYF.

The gene calls are TRBV13 and TRBJ2-7; 7 bases line up with TRBD1. The germline CDR1 and CDR2 sequences are PRHDT and FYEKMQ (reference sequence). V dropped 3 bases and J dropped 4; count of bases not matched to a gene: 12. CDR3 length: 16 residues. CDR3 in DNA: TGTGCCAGCAGCTTGACCCCGACAGGGAATATGTACGAGCAGTACTTC. It yields the protein CASSLTPTGNMYEQYF.

This chain uses TRBV9 with TRBJ2-7; 10 nucleotides line up with TRBD1. Trimming removed 3 bases from V and 3 bases from J; junction bases left unmatched: 15. The germline V gene has CDR1 SGDLS and CDR2 YYNGEE. The CDR3 runs to 18 residues. The DNA for the CDR3 is TGTGCCAGCAGCGGAGGATCCAAGGCCGGGACAGGGGTCTACGAGCAGTACTTC. It codes for CASSGGSKAGTGVYEQYF.

This chain joins TRBV27 and TRBJ2-1, with TRBD1 matching 7 bases. The CDR3 sequence is 13 residues long. V lost 2 bases to trimming and J lost 12 bases; unmatched junction nucleotides: 7. Germline CDR1 reads MNHEY; CDR2 reads SMNVEV (reference sequence). CDR3 region: CASSLQTGLVQFF. The CDR3 nucleotides read TGTGCCAGCAGTTTACAGACAGGGCTTGTGCAGTTCTTC.

This chain joins TRBV27 and TRBJ2-5; D is perhaps TRBD1 (6 bases). The germline V and J ends were trimmed by 4 bases and 7 bases, with 19 bases remaining between them. The CDR3 runs 15 residues. The V gene's germline CDR1 is MNHEY and CDR2 SMNVEV (reference sequence). CDR3 region: CASSSHPQGSGTQYF. CDR3 DNA: TGTGCCAGCAGTTCCCACCCACAGGGCTCGGGGACCCAGTACTTC.

The chain combines TRBV7-9 with TRBJ2-1; 12 bases are a match to TRBD2. J lost 5 bases, V lost 5 bases, and 4 bases had no gene match. Germline V gives CDR1 SEHNR, CDR2 FQNEAQ (reference sequence). This CDR3 is built from 15 residues. The CDR3 DNA reads as TGTGCCAGCAGCGGAAGACTAGCGGGAGACAATGAGCAGTTCTTC. Translation gives CASSGRLAGDNEQFF.

The chain joins TRBV5-6 to TRBJ2-3; the D gene is possibly TRBD1 (6 bases). The ends were cut back, 2 bases at V and 2 bases at J, with 18 bases in the middle. CDR1 is SGHDT, CDR2 YYEEEE, per germline. The CDR3 has 17 amino acids. The CDR3 region is CASSFGFPGHPTDTQYF. The CDR3 coding sequence is TGTGCCAGCAGCTTTGGGTTCCCGGGACACCCCACAGATACGCAGTATTTT.